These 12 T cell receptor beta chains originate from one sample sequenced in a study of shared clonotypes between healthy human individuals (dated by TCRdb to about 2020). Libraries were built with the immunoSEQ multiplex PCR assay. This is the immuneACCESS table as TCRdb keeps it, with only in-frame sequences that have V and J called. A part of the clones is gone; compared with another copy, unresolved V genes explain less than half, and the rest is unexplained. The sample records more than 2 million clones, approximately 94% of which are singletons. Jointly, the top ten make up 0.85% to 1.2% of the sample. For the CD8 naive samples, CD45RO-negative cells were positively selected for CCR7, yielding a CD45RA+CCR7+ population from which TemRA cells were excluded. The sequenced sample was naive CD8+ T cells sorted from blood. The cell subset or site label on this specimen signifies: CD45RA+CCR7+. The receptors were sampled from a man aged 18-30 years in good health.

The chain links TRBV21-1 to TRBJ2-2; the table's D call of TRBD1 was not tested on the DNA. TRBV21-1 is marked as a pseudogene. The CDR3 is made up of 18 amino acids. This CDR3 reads CASSPTVKDRAFVGELFF. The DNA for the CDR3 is TGTGCCAGCAGCCCCACCGTGAAGGACAGGGCCTTTGTGGGGGAGCTGTTTTTT.

Written as DNA, the CDR3 is TGTGCCAGCAGCTTTAGTGTGGTAAACATTCAGTACTTC. It is translated as CASSFSVVNIQYF. The genes are TRBV5-6 and TRBJ2-4; D ambiguous. The V end was cut by 2 bases, the J end by 6 bases, with 9 bases between. The germline gives CDR1 SGHDT, CDR2 YYEEEE. The CDR3 extends over 13 amino acids. Based on the CDR3 plus reference TRBV5-6 and TRBJ2-4, the full variable domain is DAGVTQSPTHLIKTRGQQVTLRCSPKSGHDTVSWYQQALGQGPQFIFQYYEEEERQRGNFPDRFSGHQFPNYSSELNVNALLLGDSALYLCASSFSVVNIQYFGAGTRLSVL.

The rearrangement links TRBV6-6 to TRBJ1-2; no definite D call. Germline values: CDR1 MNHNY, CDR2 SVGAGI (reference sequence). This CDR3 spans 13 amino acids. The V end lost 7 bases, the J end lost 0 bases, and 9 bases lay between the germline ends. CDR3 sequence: CASNPTSNYGYTF. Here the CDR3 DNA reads TGTGCCAGCAACCCGACTTCTAACTATGGCTACACCTTC.

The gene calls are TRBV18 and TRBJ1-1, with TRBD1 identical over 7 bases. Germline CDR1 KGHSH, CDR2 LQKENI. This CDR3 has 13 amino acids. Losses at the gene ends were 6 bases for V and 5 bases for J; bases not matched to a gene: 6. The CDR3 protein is CASSPTTGTEAFF. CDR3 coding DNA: TGTGCCAGCTCCCCGACGACAGGGACTGAAGCTTTCTTT.

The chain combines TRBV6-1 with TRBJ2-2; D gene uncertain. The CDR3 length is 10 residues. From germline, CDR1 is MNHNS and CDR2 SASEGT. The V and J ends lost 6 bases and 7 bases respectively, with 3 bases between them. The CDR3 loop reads CASSFGELFF. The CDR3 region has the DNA TGTGCCAGCAGCTTCGGGGAGCTGTTTTTT.

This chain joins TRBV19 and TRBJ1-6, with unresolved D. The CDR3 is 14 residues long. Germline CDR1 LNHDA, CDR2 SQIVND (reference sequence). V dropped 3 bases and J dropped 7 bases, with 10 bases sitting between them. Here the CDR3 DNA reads TGTGCCAGTAGTATCGGCAATGGGAATTCACCCCTCCACTTT. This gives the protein CASSIGNGNSPLHF.

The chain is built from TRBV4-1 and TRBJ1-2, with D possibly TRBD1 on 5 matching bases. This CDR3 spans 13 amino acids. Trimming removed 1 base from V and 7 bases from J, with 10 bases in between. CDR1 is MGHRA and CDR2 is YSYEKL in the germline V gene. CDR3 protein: CASSQVGGLGYTF. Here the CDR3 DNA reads TGCGCCAGCAGCCAAGTTGGGGGACTTGGCTACACCTTC.

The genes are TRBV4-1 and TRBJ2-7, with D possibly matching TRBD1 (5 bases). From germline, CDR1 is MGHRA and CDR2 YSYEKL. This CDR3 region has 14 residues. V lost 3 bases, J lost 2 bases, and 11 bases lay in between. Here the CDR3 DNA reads TGCGCCAGCAGCCATCACAGGAATGCCTACGAGCAGTACTTC. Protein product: CASSHHRNAYEQYF.

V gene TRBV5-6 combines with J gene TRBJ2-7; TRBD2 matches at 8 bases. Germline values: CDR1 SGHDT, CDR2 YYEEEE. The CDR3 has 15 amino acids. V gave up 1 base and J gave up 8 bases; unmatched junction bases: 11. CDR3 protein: CASSLKSGGVVKQYF. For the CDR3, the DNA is TGTGCCAGCAGCTTGAAGTCGGGAGGGGTGGTAAAGCAGTACTTC. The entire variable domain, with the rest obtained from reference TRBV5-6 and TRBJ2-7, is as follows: DAGVTQSPTHLIKTRGQQVTLRCSPKSGHDTVSWYQQALGQGPQFIFQYYEEEERQRGNFPDRFSGHQFPNYSSELNVNALLLGDSALYLCASSLKSGGVVKQYFGPGTRLTVT.

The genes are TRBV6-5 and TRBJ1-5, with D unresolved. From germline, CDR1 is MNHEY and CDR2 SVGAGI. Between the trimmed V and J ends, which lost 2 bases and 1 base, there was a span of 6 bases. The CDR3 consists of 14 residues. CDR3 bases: TGTGCCAGCAGTTACGGTGAAAGCAATCAGCCCCAGCATTTT. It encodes CASSYGESNQPQHF.

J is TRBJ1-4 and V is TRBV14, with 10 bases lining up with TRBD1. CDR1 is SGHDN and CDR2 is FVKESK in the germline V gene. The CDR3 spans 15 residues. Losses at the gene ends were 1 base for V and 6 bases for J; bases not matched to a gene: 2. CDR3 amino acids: CASSQGDRGDEKLFF. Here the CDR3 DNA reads TGTGCCAGCAGCCAAGGGGACAGGGGAGATGAAAAACTGTTTTTT. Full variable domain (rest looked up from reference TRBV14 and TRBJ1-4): EAGVTQFPSHSVIEKGQTVTLRCDPISGHDNLYWYRRVMGKEIKFLLHFVKESKQDESGMPNNRFLAERTGGTYSTLKVQPAELEDSGVYFCASSQGDRGDEKLFFGSGTQLSVL.

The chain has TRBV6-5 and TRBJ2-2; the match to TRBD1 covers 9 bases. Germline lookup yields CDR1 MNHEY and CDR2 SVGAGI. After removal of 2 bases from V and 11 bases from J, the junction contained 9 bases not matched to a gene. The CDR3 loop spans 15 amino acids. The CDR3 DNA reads TGTGCCAGCAGTTACGACAGGGGGGTTACAGCTGAGCTGTTTTTT. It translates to CASSYDRGVTAELFF.